The present T cell receptor (beta chain) was sequenced within a study of cytomegalovirus exposure and HLA in healthy donors. Study as a whole: When fewer than 400 donors were genotyped, 80% to 90% of them were found to fall in the Caucasian-associated ancestry cluster. General observations from the study: Previously analyzed data showed that most TCR beta V segments were productive at a frequency of about 90% or about 30%. A later analysis found common viral pathogens apparently linked to several of the most significant clusters.

Notes on this clone: Antigen unknown.

V was shortened by 0 bases and J by 7 bases, with 9 bases between the two germline ends. CDR3 length: 13 residues. CDR1 and CDR2 from the germline V gene are LGHNA and YSLEER. The PCR employed 60 Vbeta primers together with 13 Jbeta primers. Per the original methods: An analysis performed later counted roughly 79 million unique TCR beta chains (roughly 11 million of them shared). Assay: immunoSEQ multiplex PCR; the TCRdb copy retains only in-frame clones and omits some. The V and J calls and clone size were taken over from that table, and D and trimming were inferred from the DNA. The data contain more than 150,000 clones, over 75% of them singletons.

The TCR was taken from a man in his fifties in good health and CMV-seropositive. The chain employs TRBV4-3 and TRBJ2-5; D gene unclear. The sequencing sample was made of PBMCs. CDR3 in amino acids: CASSQDLMRTQYF. In DNA form, the CDR3 reads TGCGCCAGCAGCCAAGATTTGATGCGGACCCAGTACTTC.